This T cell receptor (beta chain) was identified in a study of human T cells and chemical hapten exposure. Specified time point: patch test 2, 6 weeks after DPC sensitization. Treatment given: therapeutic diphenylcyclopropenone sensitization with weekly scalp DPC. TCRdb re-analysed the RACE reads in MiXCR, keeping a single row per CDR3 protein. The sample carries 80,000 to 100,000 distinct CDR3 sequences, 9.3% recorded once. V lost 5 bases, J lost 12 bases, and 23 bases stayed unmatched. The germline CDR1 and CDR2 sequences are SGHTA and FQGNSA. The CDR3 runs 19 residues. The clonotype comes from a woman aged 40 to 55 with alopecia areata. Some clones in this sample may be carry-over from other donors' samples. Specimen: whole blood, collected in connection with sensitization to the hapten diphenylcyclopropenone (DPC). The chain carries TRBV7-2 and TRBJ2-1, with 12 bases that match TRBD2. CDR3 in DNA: TGTGCCAGCAGCCATCAAATACGACCACTAGCGGGAGGACGAGTAGGGCAGTTCTTC. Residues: CASSHQIRPLAGGRVGQFF.